These 2 T cell receptor beta chains originate from one sample sequenced in a study of cytomegalovirus exposure and HLA in healthy donors. Primers included in the PCR were 60 Vbeta and 13 Jbeta primers. Using immunoSEQ multiplex PCR, the repertoire was profiled, and TCRdb retains in-frame clones only, with some absent. The data contain about 94,000 clones, 50% to 75% of them singletons. Material: PBMCs. These receptor sequences come from a man aged 30-40 years in good health and CMV-seronegative.

This clone showed up just a few times. The chain links TRBV19 to TRBJ1-3, with 8 bases fitting TRBD1. Germline CDR1 is LNHDA and CDR2 is SQIVND (reference sequence). V was pared by 4 bases and J by 0 bases, with 8 bases of the junction left unmatched. This CDR3 spans 17 amino acids. This chain's CDR3 is CASSTPYQGASGNTIYF. CDR3 DNA: TGTGCCAGTAGTACCCCCTATCAGGGGGCCTCTGGAAACACCATATATTTT.

The chain recombines TRBV5-5 with TRBJ2-2; 9 bases map to TRBD1. V lost 3 bases and J lost 11; bases outside the gene matches: 11. The CDR3 covers 15 residues. Germline CDR1 is SGHKS and CDR2 is YYEKEE (reference sequence). The CDR3 region is CASSSGPGTGSELFF. The CDR3 DNA sequence: TGTGCCAGCAGCTCCGGTCCCGGGACAGGGTCCGAGCTGTTTTTT.